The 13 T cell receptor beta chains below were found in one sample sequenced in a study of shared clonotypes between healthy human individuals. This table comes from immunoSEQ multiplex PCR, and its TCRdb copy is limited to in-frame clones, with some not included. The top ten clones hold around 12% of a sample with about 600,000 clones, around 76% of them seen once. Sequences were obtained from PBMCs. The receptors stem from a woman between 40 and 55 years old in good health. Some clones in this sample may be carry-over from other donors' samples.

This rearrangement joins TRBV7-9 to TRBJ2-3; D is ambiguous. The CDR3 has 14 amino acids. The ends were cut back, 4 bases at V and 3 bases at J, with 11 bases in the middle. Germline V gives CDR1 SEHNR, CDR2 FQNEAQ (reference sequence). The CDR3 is CASSSLHPTDTQYF. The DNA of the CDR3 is TGTGCCAGCAGCTCCCTACACCCTACAGATACGCAGTATTTT.

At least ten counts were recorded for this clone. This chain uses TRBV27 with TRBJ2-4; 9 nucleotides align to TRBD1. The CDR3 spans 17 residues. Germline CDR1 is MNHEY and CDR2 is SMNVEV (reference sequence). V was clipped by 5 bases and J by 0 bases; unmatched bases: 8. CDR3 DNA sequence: TGTGCCAGCAGTCCCGGGACAGGGAATGAAGCCAAAAACATTCAGTACTTC. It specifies CASSPGTGNEAKNIQYF.

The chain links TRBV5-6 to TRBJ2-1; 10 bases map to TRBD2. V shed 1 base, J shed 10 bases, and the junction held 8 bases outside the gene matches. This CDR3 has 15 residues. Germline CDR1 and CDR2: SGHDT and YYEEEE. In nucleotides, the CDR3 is TGTGCCAGCAGCTTGATAGCGGGAGGTGCCTCCGAGCAGTTCTTC. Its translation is CASSLIAGGASEQFF.

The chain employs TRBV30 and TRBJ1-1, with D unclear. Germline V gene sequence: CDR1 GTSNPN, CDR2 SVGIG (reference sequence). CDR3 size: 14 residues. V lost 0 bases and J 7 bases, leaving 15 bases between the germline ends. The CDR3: CAWSVLPGSGEAFF. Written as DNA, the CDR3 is TGTGCCTGGAGTGTACTGCCGGGGTCAGGTGAAGCTTTCTTT.

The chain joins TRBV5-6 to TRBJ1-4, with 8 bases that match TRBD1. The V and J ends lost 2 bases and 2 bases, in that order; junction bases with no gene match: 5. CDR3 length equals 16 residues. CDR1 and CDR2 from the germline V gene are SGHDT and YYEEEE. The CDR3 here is CASSLGQGWTNEKLFF. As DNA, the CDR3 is TGTGCCAGCAGCTTAGGACAGGGTTGGACTAATGAAAAACTGTTTTTT.

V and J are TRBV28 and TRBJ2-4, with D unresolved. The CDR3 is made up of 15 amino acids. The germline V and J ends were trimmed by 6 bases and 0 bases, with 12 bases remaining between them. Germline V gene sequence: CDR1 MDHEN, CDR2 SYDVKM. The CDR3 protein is CASSSFLIAKNIQYF. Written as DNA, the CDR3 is TGTGCCAGCAGCTCATTTCTGATAGCCAAAAACATTCAGTACTTC. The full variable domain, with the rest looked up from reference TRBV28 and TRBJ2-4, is DVKVTQSSRYLVKRTGEKVFLECVQDMDHENMFWYRQDPGLGLRLIYFSYDVKMKEKGDIPEGYSVSREKKERFSLILESASTNQTSMYLCASSSFLIAKNIQYFGAGTRLSVL.

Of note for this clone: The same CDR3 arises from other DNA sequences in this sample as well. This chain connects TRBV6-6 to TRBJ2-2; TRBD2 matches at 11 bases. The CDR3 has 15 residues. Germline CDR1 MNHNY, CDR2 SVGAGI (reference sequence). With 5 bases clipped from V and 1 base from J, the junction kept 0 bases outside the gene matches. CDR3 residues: CASSGLAGNTGELFF. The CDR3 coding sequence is TGTGCCAGCAGTGGACTAGCGGGGAACACCGGGGAGCTGTTTTTT.

CDR3 nucleotides: TGTGCCATCAGTGAGATGGGCAGTGTGAACACTGAAGCTTTCTTT. This translates into CAISEMGSVNTEAFF. This chain uses TRBV10-3 with TRBJ1-1; no clear D. Germline loops: CDR1 ENHRY, CDR2 SYGVKD. Trimming removed 2 bases from V and 0 bases from J, with 10 bases in between. This CDR3 comprises 15 residues.

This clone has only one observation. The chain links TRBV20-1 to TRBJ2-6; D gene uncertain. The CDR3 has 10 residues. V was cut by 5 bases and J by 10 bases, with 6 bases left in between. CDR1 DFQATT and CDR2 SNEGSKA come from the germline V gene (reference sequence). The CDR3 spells CSAARNVLTF. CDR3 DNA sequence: TGCAGTGCTGCTCGGAACGTCCTGACTTTC.

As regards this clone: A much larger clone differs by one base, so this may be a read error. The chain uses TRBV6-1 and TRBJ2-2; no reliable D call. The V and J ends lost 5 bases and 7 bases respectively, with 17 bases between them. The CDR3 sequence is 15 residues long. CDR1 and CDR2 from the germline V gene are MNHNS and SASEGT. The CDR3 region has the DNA TGTGCCAGCAGTTCTCTAGACGGTGTCAGCGGGGAGCTGTTTTTT. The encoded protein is CASSSLDGVSGELFF.

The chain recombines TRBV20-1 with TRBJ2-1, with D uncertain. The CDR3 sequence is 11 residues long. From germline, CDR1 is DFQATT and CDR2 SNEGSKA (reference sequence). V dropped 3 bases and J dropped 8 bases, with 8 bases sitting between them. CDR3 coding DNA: TGCAGTGCTAGTGCCTATGATGAGCAGTTCTTC. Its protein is CSASAYDEQFF.

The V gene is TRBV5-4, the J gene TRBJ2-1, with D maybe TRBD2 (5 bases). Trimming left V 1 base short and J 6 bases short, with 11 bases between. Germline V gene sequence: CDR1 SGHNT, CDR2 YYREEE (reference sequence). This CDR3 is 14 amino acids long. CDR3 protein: CASSLSSGGNEQFF. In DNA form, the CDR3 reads TGTGCCAGCAGCTTGTCGTCTGGAGGCAATGAGCAGTTCTTC.

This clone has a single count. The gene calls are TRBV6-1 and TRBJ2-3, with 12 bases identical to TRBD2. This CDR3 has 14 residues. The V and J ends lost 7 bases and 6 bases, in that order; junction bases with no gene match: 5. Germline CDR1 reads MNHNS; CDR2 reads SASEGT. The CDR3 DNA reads TGTGCCAGCACGCTAGCGGGAGGGTCGGATACGCAGTATTTT. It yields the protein CASTLAGGSDTQYF.